This T cell receptor beta chain comes out of a study of T-cell reconstitution after alpha-beta-depleted transplantation in children. Study results and caveats: Diversity and T-cell counts at one year after transplant derived mostly from new T cells. At day 60, the high TCRbeta diversity found in some patients originated from recipient T cells and thymic progenitors that had survived. The origin of alpha-beta T cells about two months after transplant was reportedly several hundred expanded graft clones.

CDR3 length: 14 residues. CDR1 SGHRS and CDR2 YFSETQ come from the germline V gene. The ends were cut back, 0 bases at V and 1 base at J, with 4 bases in the middle. Preparing the TCRbeta library involved the use of unique molecular identifiers. TCRdb used MiXCR to reprocess the PCR reads, holding one entry per CDR3 protein. The repertoire holds over 200,000 distinct CDR3 sequences, with about 11% as singletons. This clonotype has a count of ten or more. Its antigen is currently unknown. This sample comprised PBMCs, obtained before TCRalphabeta/CD19-depleted stem cell transplant. V is TRBV5-1 and J is TRBJ2-2; the D is unclear. The source is a child less than two years old with acute myeloid leukemia, due to receive a stem cell transplant. CDR3 nucleotides: TGCGCCAGCAGCTTGGCTGAGAACACCGGGGAGCTGTTTTTT. Residues: CASSLAENTGELFF.